These T cell receptor beta chains were read from a single sample in a study of blood T cell repertoires in COVID-19. Produced via immunoSEQ multiplex PCR; TCRdb's table is partial and in-frame only. The sample lists roughly 45,000 clones; 90% were seen once. Sequenced: peripheral blood. The receptor set was obtained from a man aged 65 to 79 with active COVID-19. Each CDR3 is given with its conserved first and last residue. D genes are given only for firm matches. Where a row states a size, it is once, few, many or the class of an expanded clone; other rows omit it.

d_call	v_call	clone_size	cdr3_length	j_call	cdr3_nt	cdr3_aa
.	TRBV9	.	14	TRBJ2-5	TGTGCCAGCAGCGTAGGAAGGGGCACAGAGACCCAGTACTTC	CASSVGRGTETQYF
.	TRBV6-5	.	14	TRBJ1-5	TGTGCCAGCAGCCTTGACAGGAAAAATCAGCCCCAGCATTTT	CASSLDRKNQPQHF
TRBD1	TRBV7-9	.	17	TRBJ1-1	TGTGCCAGCAGCTTTAGACGACAACAGGGGATGAACACTGAAGCTTTCTTT	CASSFRRQQGMNTEAFF
TRBD2	TRBV19	.	15	TRBJ2-7	TGTGCCAGTAGTATAGGGACTAGCGGAACCTACGAGCAGTACTTC	CASSIGTSGTYEQYF
TRBD2	TRBV18	.	15	TRBJ2-3	TGTGCCAGCTCACCAGCCAGCGGGAGAACAGATACGCAGTATTTT	CASSPASGRTDTQYF
.	TRBV7-2	.	14	TRBJ2-7	TGTGCCAGCAGCTGGCTCGGACAAGTCTACGAGCAGTACTTC	CASSWLGQVYEQYF
.	TRBV5-1	.	16	TRBJ2-6	TGCGCCAGCAGCTTGGGAGGGAGCTCTGGGGCCAACGTCCTGACTTTC	CASSLGGSSGANVLTF
.	TRBV4-1	once	16	TRBJ2-1	TGCGCCAGCAGCCAAGGGACCCTAGCGCCCTACAATGAGCAGTTCTTC	CASSQGTLAPYNEQFF
.	TRBV4-3	once	15	TRBJ1-3	TGCGCCAGCAGCCAAGCGGCGGAAAGAAGAAACACCATATATTTT	CASSQAAERRNTIYF
.	TRBV5-6	.	13	TRBJ2-7	TGTGCCAGCAGCTTGGCTAATTACTACGAGCAGTACTTC	CASSLANYYEQYF
TRBD2	TRBV4-1	.	17	TRBJ2-5	TGCGCCAGCAGCCAAGGCCCCGCCGGGAGGATAAAAGAGACCCAGTACTTC	CASSQGPAGRIKETQYF
TRBD1	TRBV19	.	15	TRBJ2-5	TGTGCCAGTAGTATAGCCGGGACAGGGAAGGAGACCCAGTACTTC	CASSIAGTGKETQYF
.	TRBV20-1	.	11	TRBJ1-2	TGCAGTGCTAGAGTCGTGGGGGGGTTGTTCTTC	CSARVVGGLFF
TRBD1	TRBV6-1	.	16	TRBJ1-5	TGTGCCAGCAGTGAACAGGGGGGCCACGGCAATCAGCCCCAGCATTTT	CASSEQGGHGNQPQHF
.	TRBV28	.	14	TRBJ1-5	TGTGCCAGCAGTGGCTCCCAGGGTACTCAGCCCCAGCATTTT	CASSGSQGTQPQHF
TRBD1	TRBV6-2/TRBV6-3	.	17	TRBJ2-2	TGTGCCAGCAGTTTGCCCTTCCGACAGGGCAGCACCGGGGAGCTGTTTTTT	CASSLPFRQGSTGELFF
.	TRBV30	.	15	TRBJ1-6	TGTGCCTGGAGTGTACAAATTGCGGAATCTACGCCCCTCCACTTT	CAWSVQIAESTPLHF
.	TRBV7-3	.	15	TRBJ1-4	TGTGCCAGCAGCTTCTCCGGTCGCCCGGGGGAAAAACTGTTTTTT	CASSFSGRPGEKLFF
TRBD1	TRBV19	.	15	TRBJ1-5	TGTGCCAGTAGTACCGACAGGGGGGACAATCAGCCCCAGCATTTT	CASSTDRGDNQPQHF
TRBD2	TRBV5-1	.	19	TRBJ2-1	TGCGCCAGCAGCTTGTTCTTCTGGAGCGGGGGGAGATCTATTAATGAGCAGTTCTTC	CASSLFFWSGGRSINEQFF
.	TRBV19	once	15	TRBJ1-5	TGTGCCAGTAGTAAACCCAGGGCTAGCAATCAGCCCCAGCATTTT	CASSKPRASNQPQHF
.	TRBV7-9	.	14	TRBJ1-2	TGTGCCAGCAGCCCCTGGACGGGGAACTATGGCTACACCTTC	CASSPWTGNYGYTF
TRBD2	TRBV6-2/TRBV6-3	.	19	TRBJ2-3	TGTGCCAGCAGTTATTCGGGGACTAGCAGAACCTTAACCACAGATACGCAGTATTTT	CASSYSGTSRTLTTDTQYF
TRBD1	TRBV27	once	15	TRBJ2-7	TGTGCCAGCAGTTCCCGGCAGGGGGCGCGAAGCGAGCAGTACTTC	CASSSRQGARSEQYF
TRBD1	TRBV9	.	14	TRBJ2-7	TGTGCCAGCAGCCCCGACAGGGTAAGCGACGAGCAGTACTTC	CASSPDRVSDEQYF
.	TRBV7-9	.	14	TRBJ2-5	TGTGCCAGCAGCACCTTATGGGAGTCCGAGACCCAGTACTTC	CASSTLWESETQYF
.	TRBV15	.	13	TRBJ2-2	TGTGCCACCAGCCCCGCTCGTGCGGGGGAGCTGTTTTTT	CATSPARAGELFF
.	TRBV14	.	14	TRBJ1-1	TGTGCCAGCAGCCCACAGCCGGGGTTAACTGAAGCTTTCTTT	CASSPQPGLTEAFF
TRBD2	TRBV11-2	.	14	TRBJ2-1	TGTGCCAGCAGCTTAGATCGCGCGGGAGATGAGCAGTTCTTC	CASSLDRAGDEQFF
TRBD1	TRBV19	.	15	TRBJ2-7	TGTGCCAGTAGCGCCCCGGGACAGGGTTCCTACGAGCAGTACTTC	CASSAPGQGSYEQYF
TRBD1	TRBV14	.	14	TRBJ1-1	TGTGCCAGCAGTCGGACAGGGTTGAACACTGAAGCTTTCTTT	CASSRTGLNTEAFF
.	TRBV18	.	13	TRBJ2-5	TGTGCCAGCTCACAACAAGGAGGCGAGACCCAGTACTTC	CASSQQGGETQYF
TRBD1	TRBV27	.	14	TRBJ1-1	TGTGCCAGCACCACAGGGGGAACGAACACTGAAGCTTTCTTT	CASTTGGTNTEAFF
.	TRBV21-1	.	15	TRBJ2-1	TGTGCCAGCCTGGGGGCAGCGATCACCTACAATGAGCAGTTCTTC	CASLGAAITYNEQFF
TRBD1	TRBV29-1	.	12	TRBJ1-2	TGCAGCGTCGCCCAGGGGGCGCCTGGCTACACCTTC	CSVAQGAPGYTF
TRBD1	TRBV2	.	16	TRBJ1-3	TGTGCCAGCACCCGTGGGACAGCGAGCTCTGGAAACACCATATATTTT	CASTRGTASSGNTIYF
.	TRBV6-2/TRBV6-3	.	14	TRBJ2-5	TGTGCCAGCAGTTACTCGGACAGACAAGAGACCCAGTACTTC	CASSYSDRQETQYF
.	TRBV19	.	17	TRBJ2-3	TGTGCCAGTAGCTTTATAGGCACGCGGGGAAGCACAGATACGCAGTATTTT	CASSFIGTRGSTDTQYF
TRBD1	TRBV13	.	14	TRBJ2-7	TGTGCCAGCACTGGGACAGGGGGTCCCTACGAGCAGTACTTC	CASTGTGGPYEQYF
.	TRBV5-4	.	13	TRBJ1-2	TGTGCCAGCAGCTTGGTACAGAACTATGGCTACACCTTC	CASSLVQNYGYTF
.	TRBV28	.	12	TRBJ2-1	TGTGCCAGCAGTGCTGACTTGAATGAGCAGTTCTTC	CASSADLNEQFF
.	TRBV30	.	16	TRBJ2-2	TGTGCCTGGAGTGTATCGGTAGCGGCGAACACCGGGGAGCTGTTTTTT	CAWSVSVAANTGELFF
.	TRBV15	.	14	TRBJ2-7	TGTGCCACCAGCAGAGATTTACAGACCTACGAGCAGTACTTC	CATSRDLQTYEQYF
TRBD2	TRBV7-9	once	16	TRBJ2-3	TGTGCCAGCAGCCGGCAGACTAGCGACTACACAGATACACAGTATTTT	CASSRQTSDYTDTQYF
.	TRBV3-1/TRBV3-2	few	12	TRBJ1-4	TGTGCCAGCAGCCTTCGACGGGATAAACTGTTTTTT	CASSLRRDKLFF
.	TRBV18	.	13	TRBJ2-5	TGTGCCAGCTCACCGAGCCCCGGGGAGACCCAGTACTTC	CASSPSPGETQYF
TRBD1	TRBV7-7	.	18	TRBJ2-6	TGTGCTAGCAGTCCCGGGACAGGGCTCTCATCTGGGGCCAACGTCCTGACTTTC	CASSPGTGLSSGANVLTF
.	TRBV14	few	13	TRBJ1-4	TGTGCCAGCAGCCAAGACAGGGTCCGAAAACTGTTTTTT	CASSQDRVRKLFF